This T cell receptor (beta chain) was obtained from a study of cytotoxic CD8 clonotypes in ibrutinib-treated CLL. Note on this clone: The antigen is unknown.

V was trimmed by 5 bases and J by 0 bases, leaving 13 bases between them. The CDR3 spans 15 residues. The germline gives CDR1 SGHVS, CDR2 FNYEAQ. Study-level findings and limits: Under treatment, the uncommon public clonotypes either contracted or remained stable.

Depths of 1 in 200,000 to 1 in 1 million T cells were the sequencing target. Sequenced by immunoSEQ multiplex PCR; TCRdb stores in-frame clones only, minus some. The sample has under 300,000 clones, approximately 76% seen once. The sequence was obtained from a human donor with chronic lymphocytic leukemia. Sequences were derived from PBMCs, sampled at disease progression, from a patient treated with ibrutinib. The chain employs TRBV7-6 and TRBJ1-1; maybe TRBD1 (5 bases). CDR3 sequence reads: CASSLWGGVNTEAFF. The CDR3 coding sequence is TGTGCCAGCAGCCTCTGGGGAGGGGTGAACACTGAAGCTTTCTTT. Supplemented by reference TRBV7-6 and TRBJ1-1, the full variable domain reads GAGVSQSPRYKVTKRGQDVALRCDPISGHVSLYWYRQALGQGPEFLTYFNYEAQQDKSGLPNDRFSAERPEGSISTLTIQRTEQRDSAMYRCASSLWGGVNTEAFFGQGTRLTVV.